These T cell receptor beta chains were read from a single sample in a study of blood T cell repertoires in COVID-19. TCRdb's table, derived via immunoSEQ multiplex PCR, lists solely in-frame clones and lacks some. The sample shows roughly 120,000 clones, less than 75% of them seen only once. Sequencing was carried out using peripheral blood. These receptors were collected from a human donor with acute or convalescent COVID-19. The donor label of this sample is uncertain. The conserved cysteine and the conserved F or W are not part of the CDR3 here. A clone size is listed for some rows: how often the clone was seen (once, few, many), or a class if it is expanded.

J gene: TRBJ2-2; V gene: TRBV27; clone size: -; CDR3 protein: ASSFSNTGELF
J gene: TRBJ2-2; V gene: TRBV7-6; clone size: -; CDR3 protein: ASSLRLGRDTGELF
J gene: TRBJ2-3; V gene: TRBV12-5; clone size: few; CDR3 protein: ASGLARDSSTDTQY
J gene: TRBJ2-4; V gene: TRBV18; clone size: -; CDR3 protein: ASSPMGQGGGKNIQY
J gene: TRBJ1-1; V gene: TRBV5-1; clone size: once; CDR3 protein: ASSLEGHSNEAF
J gene: TRBJ2-5; V gene: TRBV2; clone size: few; CDR3 protein: ASGRDRGRAETQY
J gene: TRBJ1-1; V gene: TRBV4-1; clone size: -; CDR3 protein: ASSQVVRDTEAF
J gene: TRBJ1-3; V gene: TRBV2; clone size: -; CDR3 protein: ASSEGGFSGNTIY
J gene: TRBJ2-7; V gene: TRBV2; clone size: -; CDR3 protein: ASSEQGDFYEQY
J gene: TRBJ2-3; V gene: TRBV6-1; clone size: -; CDR3 protein: ASSGPARVDTQY
J gene: TRBJ2-1; V gene: TRBV28; clone size: -; CDR3 protein: ASSSPRGERGVNEQF
J gene: TRBJ1-2; V gene: TRBV28; clone size: -; CDR3 protein: ASSLGGSFGYT
J gene: TRBJ1-2; V gene: TRBV7-9; clone size: -; CDR3 protein: ASSPRTGLNYGYT
J gene: TRBJ1-1; V gene: TRBV12-5; clone size: once; CDR3 protein: ASGLALGQGNTEAF
J gene: TRBJ2-1; V gene: TRBV2; clone size: few; CDR3 protein: ASSLDRGRPYNEQF
J gene: TRBJ2-2; V gene: TRBV6-1; clone size: -; CDR3 protein: ASSEAGRNTGELF
J gene: TRBJ1-1; V gene: TRBV27; clone size: -; CDR3 protein: ASSPRVNTEAF
J gene: TRBJ2-3; V gene: TRBV9; clone size: -; CDR3 protein: ASSANLASTDTQY
J gene: TRBJ2-3; V gene: TRBV4-1; clone size: few; CDR3 protein: ASSQDPRGQGYTDTQY
J gene: TRBJ2-4; V gene: TRBV7-9; clone size: many; CDR3 protein: ASSPDRGGSKNIQY
J gene: TRBJ2-3; V gene: TRBV30; clone size: -; CDR3 protein: AWRVQALTDTQY
J gene: TRBJ1-3; V gene: TRBV28; clone size: -; CDR3 protein: ASSPRGGKSGNTIY
J gene: TRBJ2-5; V gene: TRBV4-1; clone size: -; CDR3 protein: ASSRTSRETQY
J gene: TRBJ2-1; V gene: TRBV19; clone size: once; CDR3 protein: ASTPGGIYNEQF
J gene: TRBJ2-6; V gene: TRBV7-3; clone size: -; CDR3 protein: ASSLKPGTKGSWSGANVLT
J gene: TRBJ2-2; V gene: TRBV21-1; clone size: -; CDR3 protein: ATTLRDTPNTGELF
J gene: TRBJ2-1; V gene: TRBV11-3; clone size: -; CDR3 protein: ASSSTGGNEQF
J gene: TRBJ2-3; V gene: TRBV2; clone size: -; CDR3 protein: ASSPWGQRTDTQY
J gene: TRBJ2-5; V gene: TRBV18; clone size: -; CDR3 protein: ASSPGLVQETQY
J gene: TRBJ2-3; V gene: TRBV5-1; clone size: once; CDR3 protein: ASSPGLAGPSTDTQY
J gene: TRBJ2-1; V gene: TRBV7-9; clone size: -; CDR3 protein: ASSTLGVEFGNEQF
J gene: TRBJ1-6; V gene: TRBV2; clone size: -; CDR3 protein: ASTAVPHSNSPLH
J gene: TRBJ1-2; V gene: TRBV18; clone size: once; CDR3 protein: ASSPNQGQDNYGYT
J gene: TRBJ2-1; V gene: TRBV4-2; clone size: -; CDR3 protein: ASSPPGDLINEQF
J gene: TRBJ2-2; V gene: TRBV3-1/TRBV3-2; clone size: -; CDR3 protein: ASSQDRGYTGELF
J gene: TRBJ2-2; V gene: TRBV2; clone size: -; CDR3 protein: ASSVQSTGVTGELF
J gene: TRBJ2-5; V gene: TRBV3-1/TRBV3-2; clone size: -; CDR3 protein: ASSQLDRGETQY
J gene: TRBJ1-5; V gene: TRBV18; clone size: -; CDR3 protein: ASSPYRGKGDQPQH
J gene: TRBJ1-1; V gene: TRBV5-6; clone size: once; CDR3 protein: ASSLASEAF
J gene: TRBJ1-1; V gene: TRBV29-1; clone size: -; CDR3 protein: SVDLGQGFTEAF
J gene: TRBJ1-1; V gene: TRBV10-2; clone size: -; CDR3 protein: ASSETSLGSSNTEAF
J gene: TRBJ2-7; V gene: TRBV6-5; clone size: -; CDR3 protein: ASSFWGVGSYEQY
J gene: TRBJ1-6; V gene: TRBV7-2; clone size: -; CDR3 protein: ASSRVSSPGQLVNSPLH
J gene: TRBJ1-2; V gene: TRBV29-1; clone size: once; CDR3 protein: SVGAAGILANYGYT
J gene: TRBJ1-1; V gene: TRBV5-1; clone size: few; CDR3 protein: ASSLGSMNTEAF
J gene: TRBJ1-1; V gene: TRBV15; clone size: -; CDR3 protein: ATSRDFGRGGEAF
J gene: TRBJ2-1; V gene: TRBV11-3; clone size: few; CDR3 protein: ASSPNRGRNEQF